This T cell receptor beta chain was captured by sequencing in a study of shared clonotypes between healthy human individuals. This CDR3 spans 13 amino acids. Germline V lookup: CDR1 GTSNPN, CDR2 SVGIG (reference sequence). The V and J ends lost 0 bases and 5 bases respectively, with 7 bases between them. Clones were sequenced by immunoSEQ multiplex PCR, and TCRdb holds only the in-frame ones, with some missing. The table has hundreds of thousands of clones, around 77% seen once. The sample holds many counts of this clone. The source of this sequence is a woman aged 40 to 49 in good health. Some clones in this sample may be carry-over from other donors' samples. Source material: PBMCs. The V and J genes are TRBV30 and TRBJ2-2; D is ambiguous. The CDR3 protein is CAWSVLRTGELFF. The CDR3 DNA is TGTGCCTGGAGTGTACTTAGGACCGGGGAGCTGTTTTTT.